This is a list of T cell receptor beta chains from one sample in a study of cytomegalovirus exposure and HLA in healthy donors. Method: immunoSEQ multiplex PCR; TCRdb's copy keeps in-frame clones and lacks some. The table records roughly 260,000 clones, nearly 90% of them present only once. The source material was PBMCs. These TCRs come from a woman aged 18 to 35 in good health and CMV-seronegative. CDR3s include the opening cysteine and the closing phenylalanine or tryptophan. A D gene is named only where the DNA matches it firmly. Size values are once, few and many counts, or a class for expanded clones, and some rows have none.

v_gene	abundance	j_gene	d_gene	CDR3nt	CDR3aa
TRBV11-3	NA	TRBJ2-3	TRBD2	TGTGCCAGCAGCTCGGGACTAGCGGCAGATACGCAGTATTTT	CASSSGLAADTQYF
TRBV10-3	NA	TRBJ2-1	TRBD2	TGTGCCATCAGTGAGTCTAGCGGGGGGGCCTCGGGCAATGAGCAGTTCTTC	CAISESSGGASGNEQFF
TRBV30	NA	TRBJ1-2	NA	TGTGCCTGGAGTACGGGTGACTCCTATGGCTACACCTTC	CAWSTGDSYGYTF
TRBV9	once	TRBJ2-3	NA	TGTGCCAGCAGCGCCGTTTCTAGCGTAGATACGCAGTATTTT	CASSAVSSVDTQYF
TRBV5-5	NA	TRBJ1-2	TRBD1	TGTGCCAGCACCCTCACAGGGGAGAACTATGGCTACACCTTC	CASTLTGENYGYTF
TRBV27	NA	TRBJ2-2	TRBD1	TGTGCCAGCAGTCAGGACAGGCGCGGCACCGGGGAGCTGTTTTTT	CASSQDRRGTGELFF
TRBV14	NA	TRBJ2-5	TRBD1	TGTGCCAGCAGCCAAGCGAGGGGGCTTCAAGAGACCCAGTACTTC	CASSQARGLQETQYF
TRBV9	NA	TRBJ2-7	NA	TGTGCCAGCAGCGTAGACAGGGCCGCCTACGAGCAGTACTTC	CASSVDRAAYEQYF
TRBV14	NA	TRBJ1-1	NA	TGTGCCAGCAGCCAAGATCAGGGAATGAACACTGAAGCTTTCTTT	CASSQDQGMNTEAFF
TRBV6-1	NA	TRBJ2-1	NA	TGTGCCAGCAGGATTAGAGACTACAATGAGCAGTTCTTC	CASRIRDYNEQFF
TRBV10-1	NA	TRBJ1-2	NA	TGCGCCAGCAGTGGGGTCGGAGGGTATGGCTACACCTTC	CASSGVGGYGYTF
TRBV27	NA	TRBJ2-2	NA	TGTGCCAGCAGTTTCTTGAACACCGGGGAGCTGTTTTTT	CASSFLNTGELFF
TRBV7-3	NA	TRBJ2-7	TRBD1	TGTGCCAGCAGTATAGACAGGGATATCTCCTACGAGCAGTACTTC	CASSIDRDISYEQYF
TRBV9	NA	TRBJ1-1	NA	TGTGCCAGCAGCGCAGAGGGTGGGGAAACTGAAGCTTTCTTT	CASSAEGGETEAFF
TRBV4-2	NA	TRBJ2-2	TRBD2	TGTGCCAGCAGCCAAGATAGGAGTAGCGGGGGAAACACCGGGGAGCTGTTTTTT	CASSQDRSSGGNTGELFF
TRBV6-5	NA	TRBJ2-2	TRBD1	TGTGCCAGCAGTTACTGGACAGGGGTGGAATCCGGGGAGCTGTTTTTT	CASSYWTGVESGELFF
TRBV10-3	once	TRBJ1-6	NA	TGTGCCATCAGTGAGACGATGGTTGAGTCCTATAATTCACCCCTCCACTTT	CAISETMVESYNSPLHF
TRBV6-6	NA	TRBJ1-5	NA	TGTGCCAGTGGACAGAAAGGGGATCAGCCCCAGCATTTT	CASGQKGDQPQHF
TRBV7-9	few	TRBJ2-2	NA	TGTGCCAGCAGCTTAGCGGCCGTTGTCAGCGGGGAGCTGTTTTTT	CASSLAAVVSGELFF
TRBV27	NA	TRBJ1-5	NA	TGTGCCAGCAGTATCGACGGACAGTCTCATCAGCCCCAGCATTTT	CASSIDGQSHQPQHF
TRBV11-2	NA	TRBJ1-6	TRBD1	TGTGCCAGCAGCTTTTTGACAGGGAGGACTTATAATTCACCCCTCCACTTT	CASSFLTGRTYNSPLHF
TRBV7-9	NA	TRBJ1-1	TRBD1	TGTGCCAGCAGCCAAACTCCCGGGACAGGGCCTGAGCACACTGAAGCTTTCTTT	CASSQTPGTGPEHTEAFF
TRBV6-4	NA	TRBJ2-1	TRBD2	TGTGCCAGCAGTGTGACTAGCGGGGGGGCCGTTGAGCAGTTCTTC	CASSVTSGGAVEQFF
TRBV27	NA	TRBJ1-2	NA	TGTGCCAGCAGTTTATCGTCAGGTCTCTATGGCTACACCTTC	CASSLSSGLYGYTF
TRBV7-9	many	TRBJ1-6	NA	TGTGCCAGCAGCTTAAGCGCCGATTCACCCCTCCACTTT	CASSLSADSPLHF
TRBV7-9	NA	TRBJ2-7	TRBD1	TGTGCCAGCAGCTTTGACAGGGGTTACGAGCAGTACTTC	CASSFDRGYEQYF
TRBV4-2	NA	TRBJ2-3	TRBD2	TGTGCCAGCAGCCAAGAAGGTGGGGTGGCGGGGGGGCTTCAAAATACGCAGTATTTT	CASSQEGGVAGGLQNTQYF
TRBV5-1	NA	TRBJ2-2	TRBD2	TGCGCCAGCAGCCCGGGGGGGACTAGGCGCACCGGGGAGCTGTTTTTT	CASSPGGTRRTGELFF
TRBV4-1	NA	TRBJ2-5	TRBD2	TGCGCCAGCAGCCAAGACGGGGCTAGCGGGTACCAAGAGACCCAGTACTTC	CASSQDGASGYQETQYF
TRBV11-2	NA	TRBJ2-7	TRBD2	TGTGCCAGCAGCTTGGCAACTAGCGGTTACTACGAGCAGTACTTC	CASSLATSGYYEQYF
TRBV5-1	once	TRBJ1-2	NA	TGCGCCAGCAGCTTGGACAGCCTTTTAGGCTACACCTTC	CASSLDSLLGYTF
TRBV28	NA	TRBJ1-4	TRBD1	TGTGCCAGCTCGGGACAGGGGGCGCGGGATAATGAAAAACTGTTTTTT	CASSGQGARDNEKLFF
TRBV7-9	NA	TRBJ2-2	TRBD2	TGTGCCAGCAGCCAGCGCCGAGGCTTGGCTAGCGGGGCCACCGGGGAGCTGTTTTTT	CASSQRRGLASGATGELFF
TRBV9	NA	TRBJ2-5	TRBD2	TGTGCCAGCAGCGTAGAAGGACTAGCGGGGGGCCCGGGCGGGACCCAGTACTTC	CASSVEGLAGGPGGTQYF
TRBV2	NA	TRBJ2-7	TRBD1	TGTGCCAGCAGTGATCCCGGGACAGGGGTGGACGAGCAGTACTTC	CASSDPGTGVDEQYF
TRBV6-5	NA	TRBJ1-2	TRBD1	TGTGCCAGCAGTTATGCAGGGGGCAACTATGGCTACACCTTC	CASSYAGGNYGYTF
TRBV19	NA	TRBJ1-6	TRBD1	TGTGCCAGCAGCGATACAGGGGGTGCACCCCTCCACTTT	CASSDTGGAPLHF
TRBV30	NA	TRBJ1-2	NA	TGTGCCTGGAACGGTGGAGCGACTTACTATGGCTACACCTTC	CAWNGGATYYGYTF
TRBV27	NA	TRBJ2-1	TRBD1	TGTGCCAGCAGTCCCGGGACAGGGCTTGGCTCCTACAATGAGCAGTTCTTC	CASSPGTGLGSYNEQFF
TRBV9	NA	TRBJ2-5	NA	TGTGCCAGCAGCCCCGTGGCGGGACAGCAAGAGACCCAGTACTTC	CASSPVAGQQETQYF